This T cell receptor (beta chain) stems from a study of CD4 T cells in relation to SARS-CoV-2 and coronaviruses. As for the study in general: TCR beta CDR3s were sequenced after roughly nine-day antigen culture of PBMCs.

About this clone itself: Its cognate antigen is unknown.

Assay used: immunoSEQ multiplex PCR; TCRdb lists only in-frame clones, some missing. The sample consists of under 25,000 clones, over 75% of them appearing once. The unexposed donors gave CD4+ T cells in about 2011-2019, prior to COVID-19. CD4+ T cells were isolated from the cells after around 11 days of culture. Each well had a few million PBMCs in around 4.9% human AB serum with IL-2. Half the medium was replaced with IL-2 medium on days 3 and 7. The sequenced sample consisted of CD4+ T cells from PBMCs, cultured in vitro. This clonotype originated in a human donor in good health.

CDR3 in DNA: TGTGCCACCAGCAGATCCCGGGACAGCTACGAGCAGTACTTC. Translation: CATSRSRDSYEQYF. This chain uses TRBV15 with TRBJ2-7; 7 positions match TRBD1. The CDR3 length is 14 residues. V lost 2 bases to trimming and J lost 3 bases; unmatched junction nucleotides: 4. Germline V gives CDR1 LNHNV, CDR2 YYDKDF (reference sequence).